This T cell receptor beta chain derives from a study of read filtering for tumor transcriptome and immune sequencing. The library was built from roughly 400 ng RNA with molecular barcoded adaptors for alpha/delta and beta/gamma chains. TCRdb used MiXCR to reprocess the reads, holding one entry per CDR3 protein. Of some 80,000 distinct CDR3 sequences listed, over 9% are singletons. This clonotype was seen at least ten times. Sequencing was carried out using a population of CD138-negative cells sorted from bone marrow. The clonotype originates from a donor aged 40 or older with multiple myeloma.

In DNA form, the CDR3 reads TGTGCCAGCAGCCTATTCCCGGGACAGGAGGCGACATACCTCTACAATGAGCAGTTCTTC. Translation gives CASSLFPGQEATYLYNEQFF. This chain joins TRBV7-2 and TRBJ2-1; 8 bases are a match to TRBD1. This CDR3 spans 20 amino acids. Trimming at V came to 5 bases and at J to 3 bases, leaving 21 bases not matched to a gene. Germline V gives CDR1 SGHTA, CDR2 FQGNSA. Looking up the rest from reference TRBV7-2 and TRBJ2-1 gives the full variable domain: GAGVSQSPSNKVTEKGKDVELRCDPISGHTALYWYRQSLGQGLEFLIYFQGNSAPDKSGLPSDRFSAERTGGSVSTLTIQRTQQEDSAVYLCASSLFPGQEATYLYNEQFFGPGTRLTVL.